The 19 T cell receptor beta chains in this list originate from one sample, sequenced in a study of identical twins. TCRdb passed the 5' RACE reads through MiXCR, listing each CDR3 protein once. The repertoire holds approximately 230,000 distinct CDR3 sequences, with roughly 13% as singletons. Sequenced: memory (CD45RO+) T cells sorted from blood. The origin of the receptors is a woman under 30 in good health.

This clonotype was seen more than once but under ten times. This chain joins TRBV2 and TRBJ2-1; D is unclear. V dropped 2 bases and J dropped 8 bases, with 7 bases sitting between them. The CDR3 is 12 residues long. Germline-derived CDR1 and CDR2 are SNHLY and FYNNEI. The CDR3 spells CASSEQRDEQFF. The CDR3 DNA reads as TGTGCCAGCAGTGAACAGCGAGATGAGCAGTTCTTC.

Only a few counts were recorded for this clonotype. This sequence joins TRBV20-1 and TRBJ2-3, with 13 bases lining up with TRBD2. The CDR3 length is 17 residues. Germline V gene sequence: CDR1 DFQATT, CDR2 SNEGSKA (reference sequence). Trimming at V came to 2 bases and at J to 2 bases, leaving 7 bases not matched to a gene. Here the CDR3 DNA reads TGCAGTGCTAGACGAATCACTAGCGGGGGGGCCACAGATACGCAGTATTTT. This sequence encodes CSARRITSGGATDTQYF.

The chain recombines TRBV2 with TRBJ1-1, with D maybe TRBD1 (5 bases). Looked up from germline, CDR1 is SNHLY and CDR2 is FYNNEI. V lost 3 bases and J 4 bases, leaving 6 bases between the germline ends. This CDR3 contains 12 residues. Here the CDR3 DNA reads TGTGCCAGCAGTGATGGGGGCACTGAAGCTTTCTTT. Amino acids: CASSDGGTEAFF.

The chain uses TRBV18 and TRBJ2-7, with TRBD1 as a possible D gene (6 bases). V gave up 6 bases and J gave up 3 bases, with 12 bases separating them. Germline V lookup: CDR1 KGHSH, CDR2 LQKENI. CDR3 length: 13 amino acids. CDR3 region: CASSPGTNYEQYF. Written as DNA, the CDR3 is TGTGCCAGCTCGCCCGGGACAAACTACGAGCAGTACTTC. The full variable domain, completed using reference TRBV18 and TRBJ2-7, is NAGVMQNPRHLVRRRGQEARLRCSPMKGHSHVYWYRQLPEEGLKFMVYLQKENIIDESGMPKERFSAEFPKEGPSILRIQQVVRGDSAAYFCASSPGTNYEQYFGPGTRLTVT.

V is TRBV20-1 and J is TRBJ1-1, with a weak D call TRBD1 (6 bases). V was pared by 6 bases and J by 7 bases, with 15 bases between. The CDR3 consists of 12 residues. CDR1 and CDR2 from the germline V gene are DFQATT and SNEGSKA (reference sequence). This chain's CDR3 is CSAFGPGVEAFF. DNA for the CDR3: TGCAGTGCATTCGGACCAGGGGTTGAAGCTTTCTTT.

The V and J genes are TRBV6-5 and TRBJ2-1, with D perhaps TRBD2 (5 bases). CDR3 size: 14 residues. V lost 2 bases and J lost 2, with 7 bases in between. The germline CDR1 and CDR2 sequences are MNHEY and SVGAGI. CDR3 amino acids: CASSYGGPYNEQFF. CDR3 DNA: TGTGCCAGCAGTTACGGCGGGCCCTACAATGAGCAGTTCTTC.

V usage is TRBV7-3 and J usage is TRBJ2-1; 9 bases agree with TRBD2. The germline CDR1 and CDR2 sequences are SGHTA and FQGTGA. The J segment lost 0 bases and the V segment lost 3 bases, leaving 3 bases of the junction unmatched. The CDR3 covers 16 residues. Here the CDR3 DNA reads TGTGCCAGCAGCTTCCGCGGGGGGGCCTCCTACAATGAGCAGTTCTTC. Its protein is CASSFRGGASYNEQFF.

The J gene is TRBJ1-5, the V gene TRBV12-3 or TRBV12-4; D not resolved. The length of the CDR3 is 12 residues. The ends were cut back, 5 bases at V and 7 bases at J, with 9 bases in the middle. In nucleotides, the CDR3 is TGTGCCAGCAGTGCCTCGGGGCAGCCCCAGCATTTT. Residues: CASSASGQPQHF.

The chain carries TRBV14 and TRBJ2-7; 9 nucleotides agree with TRBD2. The CDR3 sequence is 12 residues long. V lost 2 bases and J lost 9; bases outside the gene matches: 2. Germline assignment: CDR1 SGHDN and CDR2 FVKESK. The DNA of the CDR3 is TGTGCCAGCAGCCAACTAGCGGGGTGGCAGTACTTC. Amino acids: CASSQLAGWQYF.

The J gene is TRBJ1-1, the V gene TRBV3-1; D remains ambiguous. Germline CDR1 is LGHDT and CDR2 is YNNKEL (reference sequence). V was clipped by 3 bases and J by 4 bases, with 6 bases between them. This CDR3 has 12 residues. The CDR3 spells CASSQYRTEAFF. CDR3 coding DNA: TGTGCCAGCAGCCAGTATCGCACTGAAGCTTTCTTT.

The genes are TRBV20-1 and TRBJ1-2; no clear D. This CDR3 comprises 13 residues. Trimming took 0 bases from V and 7 from J, leaving 12 bases between them. The germline CDR1 and CDR2 sequences are DFQATT and SNEGSKA (reference sequence). CDR3 sequence reads: CSARDTTESGYTF. The CDR3, as DNA: TGCAGTGCTAGAGATACGACGGAGAGTGGCTACACCTTC.

At least ten counts were recorded for this clonotype. The rearrangement links TRBV5-1 to TRBJ1-4; 10 bases are shared with TRBD1. The germline gives CDR1 SGHRS, CDR2 YFSETQ. CDR3 size: 15 residues. J lost 2 bases, V lost 4 bases, and 2 bases had no gene match. The CDR3 region has the DNA TGCGCCAGCAGCGGACAGGGGGGGACTAATGAAAAACTGTTTTTT. Translation gives CASSGQGGTNEKLFF.

This clonotype occurred many times. V is TRBV10-2 and J is TRBJ2-4; 9 bases agree with TRBD2. The V segment lost 6 bases and the J segment 7 bases; nucleotides outside the gene matches: 1. Germline V gene data show CDR1 as WSHSY and CDR2 as SAAADI. The CDR3 is 12 amino acids. For the CDR3, the DNA is TGCGCCAGCAGGAGCGGGGGGAACATTCAGTACTTC. It specifies CASRSGGNIQYF.

A few counts support this clonotype. The chain employs TRBV2 and TRBJ2-4, with 7 positions matching TRBD2. The length of the CDR3 is 14 residues. From germline, CDR1 is SNHLY and CDR2 FYNNEI. J lost 3 bases, V lost 6 bases, and 5 bases had no gene match. CDR3 sequence: CASRPAGFKNIQYF. The CDR3 nucleotides read TGTGCCAGCAGACCAGCGGGGTTCAAAAACATTCAGTACTTC.

The chain carries TRBV12-3 or TRBV12-4 and TRBJ2-5, with 7 bases matching TRBD1. The CDR3 runs to 14 residues. Trimming cost V 1 base and J 4 bases; bases outside gene matches: 3. CDR3 sequence: CASSLGAGGETQYF. CDR3 sequence (DNA): TGTGCCAGCAGTTTAGGGGCAGGGGGAGAGACCCAGTACTTC.

V is TRBV4-3 and J is TRBJ2-1, with TRBD2 matching over 11 bases. Germline CDR1 reads LGHNA; CDR2 reads YSLEER. CDR3 size: 16 residues. The ends lost 4 bases at V and 2 bases at J; junction bases unmatched: 4. In DNA, the CDR3 is TGCGCCAGCAGCCCGGTACTAGCGGGAGCCTACAATGAGCAGTTCTTC. This encodes CASSPVLAGAYNEQFF.

V and J are TRBV7-2 and TRBJ2-5; D not resolved. The germline V gene has CDR1 SGHTA and CDR2 FQGNSA. V was pared by 2 bases and J by 4 bases, with 5 bases between. The CDR3 covers 12 residues. CDR3 sequence: CASSLIRETQYF. The CDR3 DNA follows: TGTGCCAGCAGCTTAATTAGAGAGACCCAGTACTTC.

This clonotype was seen only a few times. The chain carries TRBV15 and TRBJ2-2, with D maybe TRBD1 (6 bases). Germline values: CDR1 LNHNV, CDR2 YYDKDF (reference sequence). The CDR3 covers 14 residues. Between the trimmed V and J ends, which lost 5 bases and 6 bases, there was a span of 13 bases. The CDR3 sequence: CATSRLQGSGELFF. DNA for the CDR3: TGTGCCACCAGCCGCCTCCAGGGGTCCGGGGAGCTGTTTTTT.

The chain is built from TRBV20-1 and TRBJ1-4, with TRBD1 matching over 7 bases. Germline CDR1 DFQATT, CDR2 SNEGSKA (reference sequence). The CDR3 extends over 14 amino acids. Germline trimming cut 1 base from V and 8 bases from J; bases unmatched to any gene: 7. CDR3 sequence reads: CSARGGTVREKLFF. CDR3 DNA sequence: TGCAGTGCTAGAGGTGGGACAGTGCGGGAAAAACTGTTTTTT.